This TCR beta chain was sequenced during a study of a mutant IDH1 vaccine in newly diagnosed glioma. In the study overall: Treated patients were about 60% male, about 38% female, mean age 40.4 years. Therapy received beforehand was radiotherapy, temozolomide, or both, with most patients given both. Scheduled at week 35, visit V12 preceded visit V13, held at week 47.

TCRdb keeps only in-frame clones here, not all; method: immunoSEQ multiplex PCR. The sample lists fewer than 60,000 clones, approximately 65% occurring once. Germline V lookup: CDR1 MNHEY, CDR2 SMNVEV (reference sequence). The CDR3 is 13 amino acids. V gave up 2 bases and J gave up 4 bases, with 9 bases separating them. Time point defined: week 47, end of study. What each vaccine dose contained was 300 ug of mutant IDH1 20-mer peptide, accompanied by topical imiquimod. With respect to this clone: Its target is not known.

The gene calls are TRBV27 and TRBJ2-7; D possibly corresponds to TRBD1 (5 bases). The input for sequencing was peripheral blood mononuclear cells (PBMCs), taken from a glioma patient whose treatment included an IDH1 peptide vaccine. The TCR sequence derives from a man between 40 and 49 years old with glioma. Some clones in this sample may be carry-over from other donors' samples. The CDR3 region has the DNA TGTGCCAGCAGTTTAATCCAGGGATACGAGCAGTACTTC. Amino acids: CASSLIQGYEQYF.